Listed here is a single T cell receptor beta chain. Its antigen is as yet unknown. This sample is drawn from a study of cytomegalovirus exposure and HLA in healthy donors. Looked up from germline, CDR1 is LNHDA and CDR2 is SQIVND (reference sequence). This CDR3 region has 14 residues. Trimming cost V 8 bases and J 1 base, with 12 bases left between them. General study points: Analysis performed later found more than 15,000 TCR beta sequences associated with HLA alleles at 0.05 false discovery rate.

Vbeta (60) and Jbeta (13) primers were used in the PCR. TCRdb's table, derived via immunoSEQ multiplex PCR, lists solely in-frame clones and lacks some. The sample contains over 150,000 clones, 84% of which appear only once. The TCR sequence derives from a boy aged 2 to 9 in good health and CMV-seronegative. Sequencing used PBMCs. The J gene is TRBJ1-5, the V gene TRBV19; TRBD1 is a possible D gene (6 bases). CDR3: CASVGHQSNQPQHF. The CDR3 coding sequence is TGTGCCAGTGTGGGACACCAGAGCAATCAGCCCCAGCATTTT.